Each of the 27 T cell receptor beta chains below was sequenced from the same sample in a study of control samples from healthy donors and cancer patients. The protocol was immunoSEQ multiplex PCR, while the TCRdb copy is restricted to in-frame clones and leaves out a portion. Of 120,000 to 150,000 clones detected, approximately 93% appear once; the ten largest clones hold roughly 6.2%. The sample taken for sequencing was blood. The source is a man between 18 and 35 years old in good health.

CDR3: CASSLLGLSSYNEQFF. The CDR3 region has the DNA TGCGCCAGCAGCCTACTAGGACTGAGCTCCTACAATGAGCAGTTCTTC. The rearrangement links TRBV5-1 to TRBJ2-1; tentative D call: TRBD2 (5 bases). Germline CDR1 and CDR2: SGHRS and YFSETQ. Trimming took off 4 bases at V and 0 bases at J, with 14 bases between the two ends. The CDR3 spans 16 residues.

This clone showed up just once. This chain connects TRBV5-6 to TRBJ1-6, with D possibly matching TRBD1 (5 bases). The V end was cut by 2 bases, the J end by 4 bases, with 16 bases between. Germline values: CDR1 SGHDT, CDR2 YYEEEE. The CDR3 consists of 17 residues. The CDR3 sequence is CASSFRSGRVYNSPLHF. CDR3 DNA sequence: TGTGCCAGCAGCTTTAGAAGTGGCAGGGTATATAATTCACCCCTCCACTTT. Together with reference TRBV5-6 and TRBJ1-6, the CDR3 gives the full variable domain: DAGVTQSPTHLIKTRGQQVTLRCSPKSGHDTVSWYQQALGQGPQFIFQYYEEEERQRGNFPDRFSGHQFPNYSSELNVNALLLGDSALYLCASSFRSGRVYNSPLHFGNGTRLTVT.

J is TRBJ1-2 and V is TRBV4-1; D unresolved. This CDR3 has 15 amino acids. Germline V lookup: CDR1 MGHRA, CDR2 YSYEKL. V was cut by 0 bases and J by 5 bases, with 13 bases left in between. CDR3 protein: CASSQDGGAGYGYTF. DNA for the CDR3: TGCGCCAGCAGCCAAGACGGAGGTGCCGGGTATGGCTACACCTTC.

This clone was recorded only once. CDR3 coding DNA: TGTGCCAGTAGTATGGACAGGGAGTATGGAAACACCATATATTTT. Translated, it gives CASSMDREYGNTIYF. This chain connects TRBV19 to TRBJ1-3; 8 bases are shared with TRBD1. The length of the CDR3 is 15 residues. After removal of 3 bases from V and 3 bases from J, the junction contained 4 bases not matched to a gene. Germline lookup yields CDR1 LNHDA and CDR2 SQIVND (reference sequence). Supplemented by reference TRBV19 and TRBJ1-3, the full variable domain reads DGGITQSPKYLFRKEGQNVTLSCEQNLNHDAMYWYRQDPGQGLRLIYYSQIVNDFQKGDIAEGYSVSREKKESFPLTVTSAQKNPTAFYLCASSMDREYGNTIYFGEGSWLTVV.

This rearrangement joins TRBV19 to TRBJ1-5; the D gene is possibly TRBD1 (5 bases). V was trimmed by 4 bases and J by 9 bases, leaving 19 bases between them. This CDR3 region has 15 residues. Germline values: CDR1 LNHDA, CDR2 SQIVND (reference sequence). The CDR3 protein is CASSNAGGDLTPQHF. For the CDR3, the DNA is TGTGCCAGTAGTAACGCGGGAGGGGACCTAACGCCCCAGCATTTT.

This sequence joins TRBV6-4 and TRBJ1-2; TRBD1 matches 10 bases. Trimming took 4 bases from V and 3 from J; bases not matched to a gene: 8. Germline V CDR1 and CDR2: MRHNA, SNTAGT. The CDR3 length is 16 residues. The CDR3 nucleotides are TGTGCCAGCAGTGCCGGGACAGGGGAGGTGGACTATGGCTACACCTTC. This gives the protein CASSAGTGEVDYGYTF.

This chain uses TRBV4-1 with TRBJ2-3, with D unresolved. Trimming cost V 1 base and J 3 bases, with 17 bases left between them. The CDR3 length is 17 residues. Germline assignment: CDR1 MGHRA and CDR2 YSYEKL. As DNA, the CDR3 is TGCGCCAGCAGCCAAGGGCCCCCCAGTTCAAGAACAGATACGCAGTATTTT. Translating gives CASSQGPPSSRTDTQYF.

CDR3 nucleotide sequence: TGTGCCAGCAGCACATTCAGGGATGAGCAGTTCTTC. Translation gives CASSTFRDEQFF. J is TRBJ2-1 and V is TRBV3-1 (or the pseudogene TRBV3-2); D perhaps matches TRBD1 (5 bases). The CDR3 runs to 12 residues. The V and J ends lost 5 bases and 8 bases respectively, with 10 bases between them. Looked up from germline, CDR1 is LGHDT and CDR2 is YNNKEL (reference sequence).

V is TRBV3-1 (or the pseudogene TRBV3-2) and J is TRBJ1-2; 7 bases match TRBD1. There are 18 residues in the CDR3. From germline, CDR1 is LGHDT and CDR2 YNNKEL (reference sequence). V gave up 0 bases and J gave up 5 bases; unmatched junction bases: 15. CDR3 loop: CASSQEGGADRSPYGYTF. In nucleotides, the CDR3 is TGTGCCAGCAGCCAAGAAGGGGGCGCGGATAGGTCTCCTTATGGCTACACCTTC.

This clone was recorded many times. V usage is TRBV6-5 and J usage is TRBJ1-2, with D unclear. Trimming removed 9 bases from V and 5 bases from J, with 16 bases in between. The CDR3 covers 13 residues. The germline CDR1 and CDR2 sequences are MNHEY and SVGAGI. The chain's CDR3 is CASKSPGRYGYTF. The CDR3 DNA follows: TGTGCCAGTAAGAGTCCGGGGAGATATGGCTACACCTTC.

This clone was seen once. This chain joins TRBV29-1 and TRBJ1-1; D unclear. The CDR3 extends over 13 amino acids. Germline CDR1 and CDR2: SQVTM and ANQGSEA. The DNA for the CDR3 is TGCAGTGCTACGGGATCTAGGAGCACTGAAGCTTTCTTT. Translation gives CSATGSRSTEAFF. Full variable domain (outside the CDR3, taken from reference TRBV29-1 and TRBJ1-1): SAVISQKPSRDICQRGTSLTIQCQVDSQVTMMFWYRQQPGQSLTLIATANQGSEATYESGFVIDKFPISRPNLTFSTLTVSNMSPEDSSIYLCSATGSRSTEAFFGQGTRLTVV.

In this sample, this clone turned up a few times. The V and J genes are TRBV4-1 and TRBJ1-2; D remains unclear. The length of the CDR3 is 16 residues. The germline gives CDR1 MGHRA, CDR2 YSYEKL. V was cut by 2 bases and J by 0 bases, with 13 bases left in between. CDR3 region: CASSQSIDGTNYGYTF. CDR3 coding DNA: TGCGCCAGCAGCCAAAGCATAGACGGAACTAACTATGGCTACACCTTC.

The chain uses TRBV9 and TRBJ2-7, with 13 bases lining up with TRBD2. This CDR3 region has 14 residues. Trimming cost V 3 bases and J 7 bases; bases outside gene matches: 4. Per germline, CDR1 SGDLS and CDR2 YYNGEE. The CDR3 here is CASSGTSGRGEQYF. As DNA, the CDR3 is TGTGCCAGCAGCGGGACTAGCGGGAGAGGGGAGCAGTACTTC.

The chain is built from TRBV4-2 and TRBJ2-2; no definite D call. The CDR3 covers 14 residues. V was shortened by 6 bases and J by 1 base, with 9 bases between the two germline ends. CDR1 and CDR2 from the germline V gene are LGHNA and YNFKEQ. The CDR3 reads CASRHRENTGELFF. CDR3 nucleotide sequence: TGTGCCAGCAGGCATAGGGAGAACACCGGGGAGCTGTTTTTT.

The V call is TRBV27, the J call TRBJ1-1; 7 bases line up with TRBD1. Trimming took 0 bases from V and 0 from J; bases not matched to a gene: 1. The CDR3 length is 15 residues. The V gene's germline CDR1 is MNHEY and CDR2 SMNVEV (reference sequence). CDR3 sequence (DNA): TGTGCCAGCAGTTTATCCAGGGGGTTGAACACTGAAGCTTTCTTT. Amino acids: CASSLSRGLNTEAFF.

This clone was detected once. The chain combines TRBV9 with TRBJ1-6; 8 positions agree with TRBD1. The V gene end was trimmed by 3 bases and the J gene end by 10 bases; junction bases not matched to a gene: 9. This CDR3 comprises 15 residues. CDR1 and CDR2 from the germline V gene are SGDLS and YYNGEE. This CDR3 reads CASSASTGGKSPLHF. The CDR3 region has the DNA TGTGCCAGCAGCGCGAGTACAGGGGGGAAATCACCCCTCCACTTT.

The chain has TRBV5-5 and TRBJ2-7; TRBD1 matches at 10 bases. Per the germline V gene, CDR1 is SGHKS and CDR2 is YYEKEE (reference sequence). J lost 4 bases, V lost 5 bases, and 6 bases had no gene match. CDR3 length equals 14 residues. The CDR3 here is CASSLRDRGYEQYF. DNA of the CDR3: TGTGCCAGCAGTCTGCGGGACAGGGGTTACGAGCAGTACTTC.

The chain uses TRBV6-5 and TRBJ1-1, with D uncertain. The germline V gene has CDR1 MNHEY and CDR2 SVGAGI. The CDR3 contains 14 residues. With 2 bases removed from V and 2 bases from J, the gap between germline ends came to 9 bases. The DNA for the CDR3 is TGTGCCAGCAGTTACGGCTGGGGTAACACTGAAGCTTTCTTT. Residues: CASSYGWGNTEAFF.

The rearrangement uses TRBV10-3 and TRBJ1-2; 7 bases line up with TRBD1. Losses at the gene ends were 2 bases for V and 2 bases for J; bases not matched to a gene: 14. The CDR3 loop spans 18 amino acids. The germline CDR1 and CDR2 sequences are ENHRY and SYGVKD. The CDR3 region has the DNA TGTGCCATCAGTGAGATGGCCCCCCGACAGGGACGGAACTATGGCTACACCTTC. Translation: CAISEMAPRQGRNYGYTF.

The rearrangement links TRBV6-4 to TRBJ1-2; 9 nucleotides line up with TRBD1. The length of the CDR3 is 16 residues. Germline trimming cut 4 bases from V and 4 bases from J; bases unmatched to any gene: 10. Germline V gives CDR1 MRHNA, CDR2 SNTAGT. CDR3 in amino acids: CASSGGRTGDIYGYTF. CDR3 DNA sequence: TGTGCCAGCAGTGGGGGCCGGACAGGGGACATCTATGGCTACACCTTC.

The J gene is TRBJ1-4, the V gene TRBV4-1; 7 bases fit TRBD1. V was pared by 4 bases and J by 12 bases, with 11 bases of the junction left unmatched. The CDR3 spans 14 residues. In germline, CDR1 is MGHRA, CDR2 YSYEKL. CDR3 loop: CASSPRDSGGELFF. In nucleotides, the CDR3 is TGCGCCAGCAGCCCCCGGGACAGCGGGGGGGAACTGTTTTTT.

The table lists this clone with a count of one. The chain carries TRBV4-3 and TRBJ1-1; weak D call: TRBD1 (6 bases). The V and J ends lost 6 bases and 0 bases respectively, with 11 bases between them. The CDR3 loop spans 14 amino acids. Looked up from germline, CDR1 is LGHNA and CDR2 is YSLEER. The CDR3 is CASSHGQLNTEAFF. In DNA form, the CDR3 reads TGCGCCAGCAGTCATGGACAGTTGAACACTGAAGCTTTCTTT.

The chain carries TRBV28 and TRBJ2-1; unclear D gene. The CDR3 spans 15 residues. V was shortened by 3 bases and J by 3 bases, with 12 bases between the two germline ends. The germline CDR1 and CDR2 sequences are MDHEN and SYDVKM. The CDR3 spells CASSFNTIIYNEQFF. For the CDR3, the DNA is TGTGCCAGCAGTTTTAACACCATTATCTACAATGAGCAGTTCTTC.

This sequence joins TRBV3-1 (or the pseudogene TRBV3-2) and TRBJ1-5; D might be TRBD1 (5 bases). V lost 1 base, J lost 2 bases, and 9 bases lay in between. CDR1 and CDR2 (germline): LGHDT, YNNKEL (reference sequence). The CDR3 runs to 15 residues. The DNA of the CDR3 is TGTGCCAGCAGCCAAGGAATAGGGGGCAATCAGCCCCAGCATTTT. This sequence encodes CASSQGIGGNQPQHF.

This chain links TRBV14 with TRBJ2-1; D is unresolved. V was cut by 2 bases and J by 8 bases, with 7 bases left in between. CDR3 length: 12 amino acids. Germline loops: CDR1 SGHDN, CDR2 FVKESK. The CDR3 DNA follows: TGTGCCAGCAGCCAAATCGACTATGAGCAGTTCTTC. Amino acids: CASSQIDYEQFF.

The CDR3 is CASTKWGLNTEAFF. Here the CDR3 DNA reads TGTGCCAGCACTAAATGGGGGCTGAACACTGAAGCTTTCTTT. The rearrangement uses TRBV6-5 and TRBJ1-1; weak D call: TRBD1 (6 bases). V was trimmed by 7 bases and J by 0 bases, leaving 12 bases between them. The length of the CDR3 is 14 residues. The germline V gene encodes CDR1 MNHEY and CDR2 SVGAGI.

V is TRBV21-1 and J is TRBJ1-3; no DNA check was done on the table's D call, TRBD1. TRBV21-1 is a pseudogene. The CDR3 spans 21 residues. The CDR3 sequence is CASSTVHRGPPYLSFRNTIYF. CDR3 coding DNA: TGTGCCAGCAGCACCGTCCACAGGGGGCCCCCTTACCTTTCCTTCCGAAACACCATATATTTT.